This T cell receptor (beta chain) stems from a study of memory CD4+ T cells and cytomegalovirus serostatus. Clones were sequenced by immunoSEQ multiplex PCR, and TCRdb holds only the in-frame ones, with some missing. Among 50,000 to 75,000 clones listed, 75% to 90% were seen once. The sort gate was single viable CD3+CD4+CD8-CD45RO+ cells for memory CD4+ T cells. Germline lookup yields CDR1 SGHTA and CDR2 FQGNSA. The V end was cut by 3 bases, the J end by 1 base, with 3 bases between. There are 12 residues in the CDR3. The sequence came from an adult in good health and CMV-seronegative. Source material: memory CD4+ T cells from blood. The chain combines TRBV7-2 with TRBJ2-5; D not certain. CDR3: CASSFPQETQYF. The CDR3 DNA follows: TGTGCCAGCAGCTTCCCCCAAGAGACCCAGTACTTC.